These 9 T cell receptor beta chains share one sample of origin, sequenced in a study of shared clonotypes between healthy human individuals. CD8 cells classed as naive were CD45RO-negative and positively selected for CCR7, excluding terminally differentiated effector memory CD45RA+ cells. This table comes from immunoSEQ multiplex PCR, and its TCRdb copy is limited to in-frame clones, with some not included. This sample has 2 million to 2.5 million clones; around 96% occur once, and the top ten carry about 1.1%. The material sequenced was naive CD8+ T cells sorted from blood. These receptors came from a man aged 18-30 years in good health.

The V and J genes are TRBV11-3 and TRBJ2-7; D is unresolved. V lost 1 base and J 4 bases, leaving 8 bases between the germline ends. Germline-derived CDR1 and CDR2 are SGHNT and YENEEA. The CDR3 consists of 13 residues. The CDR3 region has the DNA TGTGCCAGCAGCTTAGCTTGGGGATACGAGCAGTACTTC. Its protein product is CASSLAWGYEQYF.

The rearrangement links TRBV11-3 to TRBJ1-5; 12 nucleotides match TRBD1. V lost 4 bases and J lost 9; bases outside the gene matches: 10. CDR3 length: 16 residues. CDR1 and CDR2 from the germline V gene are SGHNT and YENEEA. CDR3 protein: CASSCPRDRGPRPQHF. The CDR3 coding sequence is TGTGCCAGCAGCTGTCCCCGGGACAGGGGGCCGAGGCCCCAGCATTTT.

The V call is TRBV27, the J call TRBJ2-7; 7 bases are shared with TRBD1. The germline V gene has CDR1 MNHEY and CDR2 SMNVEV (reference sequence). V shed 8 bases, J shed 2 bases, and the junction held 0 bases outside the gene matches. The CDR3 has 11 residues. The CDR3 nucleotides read TGTGCCAGCGGGACAGCCTACGAGCAGTACTTC. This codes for CASGTAYEQYF.

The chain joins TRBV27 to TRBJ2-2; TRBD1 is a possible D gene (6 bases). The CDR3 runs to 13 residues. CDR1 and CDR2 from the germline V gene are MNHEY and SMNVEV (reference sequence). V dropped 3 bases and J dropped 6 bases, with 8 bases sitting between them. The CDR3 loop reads CASSFRGSGELFF. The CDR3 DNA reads TGTGCCAGCAGTTTCAGGGGTTCCGGGGAGCTGTTTTTT.

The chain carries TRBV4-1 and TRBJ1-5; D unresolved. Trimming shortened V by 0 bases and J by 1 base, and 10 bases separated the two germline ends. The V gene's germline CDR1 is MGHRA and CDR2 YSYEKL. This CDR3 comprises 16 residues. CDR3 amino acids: CASSQEPQTSNQPQHF. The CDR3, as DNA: TGCGCCAGCAGCCAAGAACCCCAAACGAGCAATCAGCCCCAGCATTTT.

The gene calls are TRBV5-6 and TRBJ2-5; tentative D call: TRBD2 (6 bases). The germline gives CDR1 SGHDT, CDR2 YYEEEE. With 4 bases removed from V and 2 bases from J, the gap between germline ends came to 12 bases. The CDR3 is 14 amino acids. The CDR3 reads CASSLGLRQETQYF. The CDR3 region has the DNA TGTGCCAGCAGCCTGGGACTGAGACAAGAGACCCAGTACTTC.

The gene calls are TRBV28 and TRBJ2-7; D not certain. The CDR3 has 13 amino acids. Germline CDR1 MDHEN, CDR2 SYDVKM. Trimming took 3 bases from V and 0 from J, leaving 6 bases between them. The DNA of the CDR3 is TGTGCCAGCAGTTTTCCGACCTCCTACGAGCAGTACTTC. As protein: CASSFPTSYEQYF.

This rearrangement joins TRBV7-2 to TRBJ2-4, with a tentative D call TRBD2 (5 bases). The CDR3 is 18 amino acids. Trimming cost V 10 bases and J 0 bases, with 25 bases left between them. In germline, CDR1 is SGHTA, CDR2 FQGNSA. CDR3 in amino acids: CATEPRLWTGLAKNIQYF. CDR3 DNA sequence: TGTGCCACCGAACCGAGACTATGGACCGGCTTAGCCAAAAACATTCAGTACTTC. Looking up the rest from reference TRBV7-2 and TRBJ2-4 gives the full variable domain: GAGVSQSPSNKVTEKGKDVELRCDPISGHTALYWYRQSLGQGLEFLIYFQGNSAPDKSGLPSDRFSAERTGGSVSTLTIQRTQQEDSAVYLCATEPRLWTGLAKNIQYFGAGTRLSVL.

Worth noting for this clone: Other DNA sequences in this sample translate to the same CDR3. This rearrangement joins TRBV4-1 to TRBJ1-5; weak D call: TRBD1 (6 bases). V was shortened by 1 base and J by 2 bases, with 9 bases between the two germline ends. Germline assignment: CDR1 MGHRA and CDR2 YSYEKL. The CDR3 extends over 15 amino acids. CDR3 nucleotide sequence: TGCGCCAGCAGCCAAGTACCAGGGGGCAATCAGCCCCAGCATTTT. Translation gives CASSQVPGGNQPQHF.